These T cell receptor beta chains were read from a single sample in a study of breast tumors, draining lymph nodes, adjacent tissues. Each CDR3 protein is one row after TCRdb ran MiXCR on the multiplex PCR reads. The sample holds 200,000 to 300,000 distinct CDR3 sequences, 30% seen once. Specimen: axillary lymph node tissue. All receptors derive from a female donor with breast cancer. Some clones in this sample may be carry-over from other donors' samples. Each CDR3 is given with its conserved first and last residue. The D gene is left open where the match is weak. The size field is filled for only some rows; it gives once, few, many or a size class.

V	D	size	J	DNA	CDR3
TRBV10-2	.	.	TRBJ1-5	TGCGCCAGCAGTGGGGGGCGGGGGATCAATCAGCCCCAGCATTTT	CASSGGRGINQPQHF
TRBV2	TRBD1	.	TRBJ1-2	TGTGCCAGCAGTGTGGGACAGAAAAGTCGTGGCTACACCTTC	CASSVGQKSRGYTF
TRBV4-3	TRBD2	few	TRBJ2-1	TGCGCCAGCAGCCACCAACCCCCACTAGCGGACCGCTACAATGAGCAGTTCTTC	CASSHQPPLADRYNEQFF
TRBV2	.	many	TRBJ2-7	TGTGCCAGCACCGCCGCTGGAGGAGTGTTCGAGCAGTACTTC	CASTAAGGVFEQYF
TRBV7-8	.	.	TRBJ1-1	TGTGCCAGCAGCTCCAGATATGAAGCTTTCTTT	CASSSRYEAFF
TRBV7-3	.	many	TRBJ2-3	TGTGCCAGCAGCCCCCAAGGAGTAGGGGGAACAGATACGCAGTATTTT	CASSPQGVGGTDTQYF
TRBV7-8	.	many	TRBJ1-2	TGTGCCAGCAGCTTTCGTGGCCTCCGCTATGGCTACACCTTC	CASSFRGLRYGYTF
TRBV24-1	TRBD1	many	TRBJ2-2	TGTGCCACTGAGGACAGGGGCACCGGGGAGCTGTTTTTT	CATEDRGTGELFF
TRBV5-1	TRBD1	many	TRBJ2-5	TGCGCCAGCAGCTCGACAGGGGTGGGCGAGACCCAGTACTTC	CASSSTGVGETQYF
TRBV6-5	TRBD1	many	TRBJ2-7	TGTGCCACCCTAGACAGGGGTCGAACCTACGAGCAGTACTTC	CATLDRGRTYEQYF
TRBV28	.	.	TRBJ2-5	TGTGCCAGCAGTGAAGGACGGGGAGAGACCCAGCACTTC	CASSEGRGETQHF
TRBV20-1	TRBD1	many	TRBJ2-3	TGCAGTGCTAACTGGGACAGAACAAGCACAGATACGCAGTATTTT	CSANWDRTSTDTQYF
TRBV12-3/TRBV12-4	TRBD2	.	TRBJ2-1	TGTGCCAGCAGCCCTGGACTAGCGGGAGTTCTTTCCTACAATGAGCAGTTCTTC	CASSPGLAGVLSYNEQFF
TRBV28	.	many	TRBJ1-5	TGTGCCAGCAGTTTAAGAACCCTTTATCAGCCCCAGCATTTT	CASSLRTLYQPQHF
TRBV11-3	TRBD2	many	TRBJ2-7	TGTGCCAGCAGCTCAGCCGGGACTACCTCCTACGAGCAGTACTTC	CASSSAGTTSYEQYF
TRBV10-3	TRBD1	.	TRBJ1-4	TGTGCCAGCTCAAGCGGACAGGGGCTGGGGATACATGAAAAACTGCTTTTT	CASSSGQGLGIHEKLLF
TRBV2	.	once	TRBJ1-2	TGTGCCAGCAGTGCTAGGGCTCCGGAACAGACCTATGGCTACACCTTC	CASSARAPEQTYGYTF
TRBV10-3	.	many	TRBJ2-3	TGTGCCATCGCTGCGGGGCCAGATACGCAGTATTTT	CAIAAGPDTQYF
TRBV11-3	.	many	TRBJ2-7	TGTGCCAGCAGCTTGCACTCCCTATCCTACGAGCAGTACTTC	CASSLHSLSYEQYF
TRBV7-8	TRBD1	many	TRBJ2-7	TGTGCCAGCAGCTTAGGCTCGGGACAGCTATATTCCTACGAGCAGTACTTC	CASSLGSGQLYSYEQYF
TRBV12-3/TRBV12-4	TRBD2	many	TRBJ2-3	TGTGCCAGCAGTTTAGGGGTGACTAGCCGAGAGTATTTT	CASSLGVTSREYF
TRBV5-4	.	.	TRBJ1-2	TGTGCCAGCAGCTCGAGGAGGGCGGTTGGCTACACCTTC	CASSSRRAVGYTF
TRBV5-8	TRBD2	many	TRBJ2-1	TGTGCCAGCAGCTTGGGGATGGCTAGCGGGAGTCTGGGGGATGAGCAGTTCTTC	CASSLGMASGSLGDEQFF
TRBV30	.	once	TRBJ1-1	TGTGCCTGGAGTGTAACCCTGAACACTGAAGCTTTCTTT	CAWSVTLNTEAFF
TRBV19	.	.	TRBJ1-5	TGTGCCAGTAGTCTGGGGGCAGGGAGAGATCAGCCCCAGCATTTT	CASSLGAGRDQPQHF
TRBV2	TRBD1	many	TRBJ1-5	TGTGCCAGCAAGATTGACAGGGGCGGTCAGCCCCAGCATTTT	CASKIDRGGQPQHF
TRBV20-1	TRBD1	many	TRBJ1-2	TGCAGTGCTCTTCCCCCGGGACAGGGATATGGCTACACCTTC	CSALPPGQGYGYTF
TRBV5-8	TRBD1	many	TRBJ1-2	TGTGCCAGCAGCTTGGTACAGGGGGCGGCCTATGGCTACACCTTC	CASSLVQGAAYGYTF
TRBV20-1	.	few	TRBJ1-1	TGCAGTGCTAGAGATTCGAGACTCAATACTGAAGCTTTCTTT	CSARDSRLNTEAFF
TRBV6-5	TRBD2	many	TRBJ2-7	TGTGCCAGCGCCGGGGGGGCCTACGAGCAGTACTTC	CASAGGAYEQYF
TRBV12-3/TRBV12-4	.	many	TRBJ2-1	TGTGCCAGCAGTTACCACAATGAGCAGTTCTTC	CASSYHNEQFF
TRBV20-1	TRBD2	.	TRBJ2-4	TGCAGTGCTAGACGTGGGACTAGCGGGAAAAACATTCAGTACTTC	CSARRGTSGKNIQYF
TRBV15	TRBD1	.	TRBJ1-5	TGTGCCACCAGCAGCCAATTGGACAGGGACCAGCCCCAGCATTTT	CATSSQLDRDQPQHF
TRBV5-1	.	many	TRBJ2-1	TGCGCCAGCAGCTGGGGGACCTACAATGAGCAGTTCTTC	CASSWGTYNEQFF
TRBV7-8	.	many	TRBJ2-7	TGTGCCAGCAGCTTGGGCCCCATGGGGGAGCAGTACTTC	CASSLGPMGEQYF
TRBV10-3	TRBD1	many	TRBJ1-2	TGTGCCATCAGTAGGACAGGGCAACAAGGGTCCTATGGCTACACCTTC	CAISRTGQQGSYGYTF
TRBV10-2	TRBD2	many	TRBJ2-5	TGCGCCAGCAGGTCTAGCGGGAGGGGGGAGACCCAGTACTTC	CASRSSGRGETQYF
TRBV27	.	.	TRBJ2-1	TGTGCCAGCAGTTTATCTCCACAGCGTGGAGGCAATGAGCAGTTCTTC	CASSLSPQRGGNEQFF
TRBV4-1	TRBD2	.	TRBJ2-1	TGCGCCAGCAGCCAAGATGGAGGGACTATTCGAGAGTTCTTC	CASSQDGGTIREFF
TRBV19	.	many	TRBJ1-5	TGTGCCAGTAGATGGGGTTGGATCTATAGCAATCAGCCCCAGCATTTT	CASRWGWIYSNQPQHF
TRBV14	TRBD1	.	TRBJ1-1	TGTGCCAGCAGCCACCGGGACAGGGGTGGTAGGGAAGCTTTCTTT	CASSHRDRGGREAFF
TRBV3-1	.	many	TRBJ1-6	TGTGCCAGCAGCCAAGATCCGCAGGCTTCACCCCTCCACTTT	CASSQDPQASPLHF
TRBV5-6	TRBD2	many	TRBJ2-1	TGTGCCAGCAGCCCGGGACTAGCGGGTATATACAATGAGCAGTTCTTC	CASSPGLAGIYNEQFF
TRBV29-1	.	many	TRBJ1-3	TGCAGCGGGAGGTGGTCTGGAAACACCATATATTTT	CSGRWSGNTIYF
TRBV19	.	many	TRBJ2-2	TGTGCCAGCCTCGAATGGACAGAAACCACCGGGGAGCTGTTTTTT	CASLEWTETTGELFF
TRBV6-5	TRBD2	many	TRBJ2-7	TGTGCCAGCAGTCACTCTAGCGGGAGCTCCTACGAGCAGTACTTC	CASSHSSGSSYEQYF
TRBV3-1	TRBD2	few	TRBJ2-7	TGTGCCAGCAGCCAAGCCGACGGGAGGGCCGGCGAGCAGTACTTC	CASSQADGRAGEQYF
TRBV6-4	TRBD1	many	TRBJ1-3	TGTGCCAGCAGTGGCCACAGGGGTCGTGGAAACACCATATATTTT	CASSGHRGRGNTIYF
TRBV2	.	many	TRBJ2-3	TGTGCCAGCAGTGAAGCGCTTCGGGATACGCAGTATTTT	CASSEALRDTQYF
TRBV19	.	.	TRBJ1-6	TGTGCCAGTAGTGGGTACTCACCCCTCCACTTT	CASSGYSPLHF
TRBV6-5	TRBD1	few	TRBJ2-1	TGTGCCAGCAGTTACTGGGACAGACGAGTTCTTAAGGCCTACAATGAGCAGTTCTTC	CASSYWDRRVLKAYNEQFF
TRBV15	.	.	TRBJ2-1	TGTGCCACCAGCAGAGACCTGGGGGGATACAATGAGCAGTTCTTC	CATSRDLGGYNEQFF
TRBV7-9	TRBD1	many	TRBJ2-5	TGTGCCAGCAGCCCAGGACAGGGGGTAAGGGAGACCCAGTACTTC	CASSPGQGVRETQYF
TRBV2	TRBD1	many	TRBJ1-5	TGTGCCAGCAGTGAAGAGACAGGGTTGGTTCAGCCCCAGCATTTT	CASSEETGLVQPQHF